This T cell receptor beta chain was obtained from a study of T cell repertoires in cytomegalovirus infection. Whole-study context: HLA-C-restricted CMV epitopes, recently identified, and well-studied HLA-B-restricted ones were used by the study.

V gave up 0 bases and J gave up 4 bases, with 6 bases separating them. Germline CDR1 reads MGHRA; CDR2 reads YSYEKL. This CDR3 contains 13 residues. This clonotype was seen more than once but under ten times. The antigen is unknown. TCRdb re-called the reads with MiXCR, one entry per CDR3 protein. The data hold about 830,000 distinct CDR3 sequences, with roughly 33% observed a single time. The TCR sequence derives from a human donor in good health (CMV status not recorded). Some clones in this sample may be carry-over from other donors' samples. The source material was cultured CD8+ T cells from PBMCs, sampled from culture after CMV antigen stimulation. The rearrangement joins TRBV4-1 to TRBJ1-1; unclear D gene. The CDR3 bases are TGCGCCAGCAGCCAAGATCTCGTCACTGAAGCTTTCTTT. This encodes CASSQDLVTEAFF.